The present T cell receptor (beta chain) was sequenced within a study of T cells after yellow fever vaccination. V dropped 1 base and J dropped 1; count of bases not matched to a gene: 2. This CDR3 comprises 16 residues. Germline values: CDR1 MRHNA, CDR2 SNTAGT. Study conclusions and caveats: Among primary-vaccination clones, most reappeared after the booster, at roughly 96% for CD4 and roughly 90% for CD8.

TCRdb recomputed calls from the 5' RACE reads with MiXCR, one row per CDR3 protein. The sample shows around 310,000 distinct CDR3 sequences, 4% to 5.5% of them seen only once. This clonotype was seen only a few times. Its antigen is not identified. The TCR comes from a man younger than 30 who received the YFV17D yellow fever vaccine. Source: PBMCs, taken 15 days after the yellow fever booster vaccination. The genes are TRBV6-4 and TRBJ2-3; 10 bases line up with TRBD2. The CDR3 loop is CASSDWSGGGTDTQYF. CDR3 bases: TGTGCCAGCAGTGACTGGAGCGGGGGGGGCACAGATACGCAGTATTTT.